This T cell receptor (beta chain) was captured by sequencing in a study of human T cells and chemical hapten exposure. Overall study context: A 2 cm by 2 cm inner upper arm patch received 2% DPC for sensitization.

Study-level findings and limits: Among TCRs, those above 1 in 1000 frequency were unaffected by DPC sensitization.

Germline values: CDR1 GTSNPN, CDR2 SVGIG (reference sequence). With V trimmed by 4 bases and J by 3 bases, 4 bases remained unmatched. The CDR3 sequence is 13 residues long. This clonotype has at least ten counts. Antigen unknown. Time point given: patch test 1, 2 weeks after DPC sensitization. Treatment defined: therapeutic diphenylcyclopropenone sensitization with weekly scalp DPC. Sequencing started from total RNA isolated from unfractionated whole blood. The library put unique molecular identifiers onto individual cDNA molecules. MiXCR, applied by TCRdb to the RACE reads, yields one record per CDR3 protein. The table lists roughly 80,000 distinct CDR3 sequences, around 10% of them singletons.

The V gene is TRBV30, the J gene TRBJ1-2, with 8 bases lining up with TRBD1. Here the sequenced sample was whole blood, taken in connection with sensitization to the hapten diphenylcyclopropenone (DPC). This clonotype was sampled from a woman in her fifties or sixties with alopecia areata. Some clones in this sample may be carry-over from other donors' samples. The CDR3 region is CAWTPTGDYGYTF. CDR3 coding DNA: TGTGCCTGGACCCCGACAGGGGACTATGGCTACACCTTC.